This T cell receptor (beta chain) derives from a study of response to subunit inactivated influenza vaccine. TCRdb processed the RT-PCR reads anew with MiXCR; each CDR3 protein has one entry. The sample has over 650,000 distinct CDR3 sequences, 18% seen once; the top ten hold roughly 10%. Study-level findings and limits: The authors suggested that every seasonal influenza vaccination recruits few new T cells.

This clonotype appeared a few times. What it binds is not known. The sequencing here drew on PBMCs from blood, taken about 5 days after vaccination. The receptor comes from a middle-aged man who received an inactivated influenza vaccine.

The CDR3 loop reads CASSLGQGVHEQFF. CDR3 coding DNA: TGTGCCAGCAGCTTAGGACAGGGTGTCCATGAGCAGTTCTTC. V usage is TRBV7-9 and J usage is TRBJ2-1, with 7 bases that match TRBD1. With 1 base clipped from V and 8 bases from J, the junction kept 5 bases outside the gene matches. Germline CDR1 SEHNR, CDR2 FQNEAQ (reference sequence). CDR3 length: 14 amino acids.